This TCR beta chain was found in a study of T cell responses to AZD1222 COVID-19 vaccine. General study points: Unmutated regions of variants are reportedly targeted by nearly half of spike-specific TCRs. It was only after the peak T cell response that any repertoires were sampled. Clonal diversity was possibly underestimated; the donors were predominantly white British and more often female. CD4 TCRs covered the whole spike, strongest at regions 160-218 and 743-854.

Remarks on this clone: Its antigen is as yet unknown.

Looked up from germline, CDR1 is LGHDT and CDR2 is YNNKEL (reference sequence). This CDR3 is built from 15 residues. Trimming pared 0 bases from V and 10 bases from J, leaving 16 bases between. Method: immunoSEQ multiplex PCR; TCRdb's copy keeps in-frame clones and lacks some. This table holds about 80,000 clones, approximately 90% found once. Sequenced here: peripheral blood, sampled 28 days after the second AZD1222 dose. V gene TRBV3-1 (or the pseudogene TRBV3-2) combines with J gene TRBJ2-1; perhaps TRBD1 as D (6 bases). The clonotype was recovered from an adult who received the AZD1222 COVID-19 vaccine. The CDR3 loop reads CASSQDEVRGHEQFF. The CDR3 DNA reads as TGTGCCAGCAGCCAAGATGAGGTTCGGGGACACGAGCAGTTCTTC.